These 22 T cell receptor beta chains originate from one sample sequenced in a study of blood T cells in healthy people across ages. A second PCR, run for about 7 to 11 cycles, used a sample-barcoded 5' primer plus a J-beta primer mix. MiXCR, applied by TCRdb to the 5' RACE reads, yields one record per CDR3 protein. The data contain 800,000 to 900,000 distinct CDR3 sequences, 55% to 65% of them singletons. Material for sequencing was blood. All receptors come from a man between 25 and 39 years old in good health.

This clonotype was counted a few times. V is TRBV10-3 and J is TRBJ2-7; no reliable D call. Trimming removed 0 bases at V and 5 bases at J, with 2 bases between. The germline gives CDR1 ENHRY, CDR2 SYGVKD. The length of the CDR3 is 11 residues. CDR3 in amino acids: CAISESDEQYF. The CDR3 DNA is TGTGCCATCAGTGAGTCGGACGAGCAGTACTTC.

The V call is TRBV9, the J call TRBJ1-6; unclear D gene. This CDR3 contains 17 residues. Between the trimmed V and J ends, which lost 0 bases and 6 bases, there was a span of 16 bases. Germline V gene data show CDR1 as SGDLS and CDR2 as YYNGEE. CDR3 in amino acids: CASSVAPEGEGNSPLHF. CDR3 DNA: TGTGCCAGCAGCGTAGCCCCTGAGGGTGAGGGTAATTCACCCCTCCACTTT.

The CDR3 nucleotides read TGTGCCAGCAGCAGGACAGGGGCTACAGGGGCCAACGTCCTGACTTTC. Translated, it gives CASSRTGATGANVLTF. This rearrangement joins TRBV9 to TRBJ2-6; 9 bases align to TRBD1. This CDR3 is 16 amino acids long. Per germline, CDR1 SGDLS and CDR2 YYNGEE. The V and J ends lost 4 bases and 4 bases, in that order; junction bases with no gene match: 6.

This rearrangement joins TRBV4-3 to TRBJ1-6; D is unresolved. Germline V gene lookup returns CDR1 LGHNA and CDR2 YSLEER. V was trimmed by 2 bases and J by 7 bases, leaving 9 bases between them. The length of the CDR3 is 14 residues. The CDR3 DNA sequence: TGCGCCAGCAGCCAAACAGCCACGAATTCACCCCTCCACTTT. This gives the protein CASSQTATNSPLHF.

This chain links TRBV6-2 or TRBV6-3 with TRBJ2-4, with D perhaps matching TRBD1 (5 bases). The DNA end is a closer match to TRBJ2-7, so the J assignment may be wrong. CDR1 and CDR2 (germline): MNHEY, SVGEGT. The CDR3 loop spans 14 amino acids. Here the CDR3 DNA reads TGTGCCAGCAGTGGACACCCACTATTCTACGAGCAGTACTTC. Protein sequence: CASSGHPLFYEQYF.

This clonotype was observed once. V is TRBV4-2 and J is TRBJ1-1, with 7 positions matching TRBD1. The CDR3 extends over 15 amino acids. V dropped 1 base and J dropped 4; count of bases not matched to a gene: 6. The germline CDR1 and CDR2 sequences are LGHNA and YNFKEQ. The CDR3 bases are TGTGCCAGCAGCCAAGCGGCAGGGGGAAGCACTGAAGCTTTCTTT. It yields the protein CASSQAAGGSTEAFF.

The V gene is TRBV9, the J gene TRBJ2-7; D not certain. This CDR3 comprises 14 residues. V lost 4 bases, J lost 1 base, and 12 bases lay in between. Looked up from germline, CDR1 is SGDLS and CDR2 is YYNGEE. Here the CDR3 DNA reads TGTGCCAGCAGCACCCATAGAGGTTCCTACGAGCAGTACTTC. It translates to CASSTHRGSYEQYF.

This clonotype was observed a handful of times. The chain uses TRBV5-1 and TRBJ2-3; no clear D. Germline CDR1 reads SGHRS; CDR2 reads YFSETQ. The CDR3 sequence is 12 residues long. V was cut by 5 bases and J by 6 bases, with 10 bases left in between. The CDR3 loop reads CASRSPADTQYF. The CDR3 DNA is TGCGCCAGCAGATCCCCCGCTGATACGCAGTATTTT.

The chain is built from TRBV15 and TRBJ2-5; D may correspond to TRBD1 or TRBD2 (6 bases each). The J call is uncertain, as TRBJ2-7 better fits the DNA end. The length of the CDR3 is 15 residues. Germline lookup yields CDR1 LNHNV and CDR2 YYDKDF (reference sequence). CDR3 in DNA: TGTGCCACCAGCAGAGATGGGGGGCCAGGGTACGAGCAGTACTTC. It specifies CATSRDGGPGYEQYF.

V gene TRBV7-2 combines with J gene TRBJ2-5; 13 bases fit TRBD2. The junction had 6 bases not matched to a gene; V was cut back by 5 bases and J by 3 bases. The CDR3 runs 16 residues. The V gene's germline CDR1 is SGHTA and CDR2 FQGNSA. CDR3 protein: CASSPGLAGEKETQYF. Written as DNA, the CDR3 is TGTGCCAGCAGCCCAGGACTAGCGGGGGAGAAAGAGACCCAGTACTTC.

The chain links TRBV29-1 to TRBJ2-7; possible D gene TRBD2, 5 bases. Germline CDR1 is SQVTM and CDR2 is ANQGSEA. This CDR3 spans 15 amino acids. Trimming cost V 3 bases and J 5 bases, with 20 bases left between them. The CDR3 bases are TGCAGCGTTGAGGATGCGTTCGGACTGGCGCACGAGCAGTACTTC. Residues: CSVEDAFGLAHEQYF.

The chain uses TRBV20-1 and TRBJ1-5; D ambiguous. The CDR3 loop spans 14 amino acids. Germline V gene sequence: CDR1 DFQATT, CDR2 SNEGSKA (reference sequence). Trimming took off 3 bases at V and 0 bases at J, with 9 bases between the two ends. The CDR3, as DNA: TGCAGTGCTAGCCAGGAAAATAGCAATCAGCCCCAGCATTTT. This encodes CSASQENSNQPQHF.

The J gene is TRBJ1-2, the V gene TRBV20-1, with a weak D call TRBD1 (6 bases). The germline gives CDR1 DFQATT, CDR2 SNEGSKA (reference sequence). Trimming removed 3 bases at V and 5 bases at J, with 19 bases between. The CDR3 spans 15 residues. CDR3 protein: CSASPVGGLRYGYTF. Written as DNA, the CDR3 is TGCAGTGCTAGCCCAGTGGGGGGGCTCCGATATGGCTACACCTTC.

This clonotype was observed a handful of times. CDR3 nucleotides: TGTGCCAGCACCCAACAGGACAGGGTATACACCGGGGAGCTGTTTTTT. It codes for CASTQQDRVYTGELFF. The gene calls are TRBV7-2 and TRBJ2-2, with 8 bases lining up with TRBD1. Germline-derived CDR1 and CDR2 are SGHTA and FQGNSA. Trimming cost V 7 bases and J 3 bases; bases outside gene matches: 10. The CDR3 length is 16 residues.

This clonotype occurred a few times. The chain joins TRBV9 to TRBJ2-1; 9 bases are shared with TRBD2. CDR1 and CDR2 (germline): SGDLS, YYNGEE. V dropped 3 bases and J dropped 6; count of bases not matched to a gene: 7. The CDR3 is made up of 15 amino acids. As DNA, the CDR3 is TGTGCCAGCAGCGCGGGACTAGCCGTCGGCAATGAGCAGTTCTTC. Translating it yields CASSAGLAVGNEQFF.

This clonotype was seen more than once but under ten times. As DNA, the CDR3 is TGTGCCAGCAGTTCCGGACTAGGCTACAATGAGCAGTTCTTC. Protein product: CASSSGLGYNEQFF. The chain links TRBV12-3 or TRBV12-4 to TRBJ2-1, with 7 bases lining up with TRBD2. There are 14 residues in the CDR3. V was clipped by 4 bases and J by 3 bases; unmatched bases: 3.

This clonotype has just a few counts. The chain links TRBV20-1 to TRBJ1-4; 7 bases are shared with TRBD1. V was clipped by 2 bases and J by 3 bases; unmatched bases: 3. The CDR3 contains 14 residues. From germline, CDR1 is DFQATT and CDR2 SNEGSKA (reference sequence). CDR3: CSARFGTANEKLFF. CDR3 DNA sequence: TGCAGTGCTAGATTTGGGACAGCTAATGAAAAACTGTTTTTT.

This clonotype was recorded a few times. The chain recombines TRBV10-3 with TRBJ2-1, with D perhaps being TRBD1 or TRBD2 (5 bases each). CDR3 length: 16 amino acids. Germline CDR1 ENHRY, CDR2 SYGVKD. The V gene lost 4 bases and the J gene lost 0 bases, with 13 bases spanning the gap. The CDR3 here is CAISGDGVSSYNEQFF. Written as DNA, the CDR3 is TGTGCCATCAGTGGGGACGGAGTGAGCTCCTACAATGAGCAGTTCTTC.

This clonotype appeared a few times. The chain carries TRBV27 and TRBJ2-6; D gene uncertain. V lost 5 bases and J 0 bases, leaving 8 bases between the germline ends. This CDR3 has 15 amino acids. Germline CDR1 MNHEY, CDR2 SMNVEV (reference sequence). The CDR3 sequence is CASSTLSSGANVLTF. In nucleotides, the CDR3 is TGTGCCAGCAGTACGCTGAGCTCTGGGGCCAACGTCCTGACTTTC.

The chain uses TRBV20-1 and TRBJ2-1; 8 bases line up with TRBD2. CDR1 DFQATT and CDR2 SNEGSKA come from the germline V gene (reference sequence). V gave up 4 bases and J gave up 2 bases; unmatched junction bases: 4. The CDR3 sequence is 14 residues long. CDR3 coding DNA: TGCAGTGCTATCACTAGCGGAGCCTACAATGAGCAGTTCTTC. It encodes CSAITSGAYNEQFF.

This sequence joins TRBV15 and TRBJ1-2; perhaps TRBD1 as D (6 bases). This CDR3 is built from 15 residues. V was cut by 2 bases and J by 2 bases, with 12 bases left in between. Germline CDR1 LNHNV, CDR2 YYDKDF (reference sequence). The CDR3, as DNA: TGTGCCACCAGCAGATCAAGGACAGAGAACTATGGCTACACCTTC. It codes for CATSRSRTENYGYTF.

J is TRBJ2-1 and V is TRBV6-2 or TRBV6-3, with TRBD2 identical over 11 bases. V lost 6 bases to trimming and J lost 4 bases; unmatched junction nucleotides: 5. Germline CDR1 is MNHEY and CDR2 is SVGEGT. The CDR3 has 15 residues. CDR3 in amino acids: CASSKLAGVYNEQFF. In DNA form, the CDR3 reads TGTGCCAGCAGCAAACTAGCGGGAGTATACAATGAGCAGTTCTTC.